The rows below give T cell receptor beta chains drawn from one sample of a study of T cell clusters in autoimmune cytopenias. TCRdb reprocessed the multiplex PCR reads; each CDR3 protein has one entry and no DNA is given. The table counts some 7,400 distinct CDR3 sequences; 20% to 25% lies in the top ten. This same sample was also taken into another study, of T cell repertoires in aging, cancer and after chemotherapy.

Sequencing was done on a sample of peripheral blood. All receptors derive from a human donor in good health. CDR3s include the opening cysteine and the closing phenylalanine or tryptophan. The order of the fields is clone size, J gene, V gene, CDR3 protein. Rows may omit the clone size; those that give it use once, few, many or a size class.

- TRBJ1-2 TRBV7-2 CASSLQGQNYGYTF
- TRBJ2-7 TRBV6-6 CASSYEASSYEQYF
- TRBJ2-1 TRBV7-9 CASSFSLPGNEQFF
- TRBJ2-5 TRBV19 CASSIGVGSQETQYF
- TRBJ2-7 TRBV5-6 CASSLQGYEQYF
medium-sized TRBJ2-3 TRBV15 CATSRPNGDTQYF
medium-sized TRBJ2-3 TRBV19 CASSLDREGPRTDTQYF
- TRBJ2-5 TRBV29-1 CSADPSGGETQYF
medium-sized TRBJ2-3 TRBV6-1 CASSERTSGRFPDTQYF
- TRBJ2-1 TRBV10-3 CAISDRGENNEQFF
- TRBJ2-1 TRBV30 CAWWPLVNEQFF
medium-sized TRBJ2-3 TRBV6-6 CASKLAGDKDTQYF
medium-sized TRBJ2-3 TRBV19 CASSRPGQGTDTQYF